The 16 T cell receptor beta chains in this list originate from one sample, sequenced in a study of response to subunit inactivated influenza vaccine. MiXCR, run by TCRdb on the RT-PCR reads, gives a single entry per CDR3 protein. The sample carries 600,000 to 700,000 distinct CDR3 sequences, less than 15% recorded once. The sequencing used PBMCs from blood, collected 14 to 15 days before vaccination. These TCRs come from a man aged 50 to 59 who received an inactivated influenza vaccine.

The V gene is TRBV7-9, the J gene TRBJ2-5; unclear D gene. Per germline, CDR1 SEHNR and CDR2 FQNEAQ (reference sequence). With 2 bases removed from V and 1 base from J, the gap between germline ends came to 14 bases. The CDR3 totals 16 residues. The CDR3 loop reads CASSLFSVASQETQYF. CDR3 DNA: TGTGCCAGCAGCTTATTTTCCGTGGCAAGCCAAGAGACCCAGTACTTC.

The chain uses TRBV20-1 and TRBJ1-6, with D possibly matching TRBD1 (5 bases). Between the trimmed V and J ends, which lost 6 bases and 7 bases, there was a span of 13 bases. This CDR3 comprises 13 residues. Germline V gene data show CDR1 as DFQATT and CDR2 as SNEGSKA (reference sequence). As DNA, the CDR3 is TGCAGTGCCCCGAGGGGCTTCAATTCACCCCTCCACTTT. This gives the protein CSAPRGFNSPLHF.

A word on this clonotype: Compared with germline, one end of the junction differs, possibly owing to a read error. V and J are TRBV7-2 and TRBJ2-5; a weak D match, TRBD2 (6 bases). Germline V gene lookup returns CDR1 SGHTA and CDR2 FQGNSA. The CDR3 is 16 amino acids. CDR3 DNA: TGTGCCAGCAGCTCCACCCGGGAGAACCACCAAGGGACCCAGTACTTC. Amino acids: CASSSTRENHQGTQYF. The full variable domain, in which reference TRBV7-2 and TRBJ2-5 provide the parts outside the CDR3, is GAGVSQSPSNKVTEKGKDVELRCDPISGHTALYWYRQSLGQGLEFLIYFQGNSAPDKSGLPSDRFSAERTGGSVSTLTIQRTQQEDSAVYLCASSSTRENHQGTQYFGPGTRLLVL.

This clonotype was picked up a small number of times. This chain uses TRBV7-2 with TRBJ2-1; 8 nucleotides line up with TRBD2. CDR1 SGHTA and CDR2 FQGNSA come from the germline V gene. This CDR3 comprises 14 residues. V was pared by 5 bases and J by 15 bases, with 15 bases of the junction left unmatched. The CDR3 DNA reads as TGTGCCAGCAGCAATAGCGGGGCCCCCAAAAGCCCGTTCTTC. Translated, it gives CASSNSGAPKSPFF.

The genes are TRBV20-1 and TRBJ2-1, with 7 bases identical to TRBD1. With V trimmed by 4 bases and J by 1 base, 13 bases remained unmatched. The CDR3 has 17 amino acids. Germline V gene lookup returns CDR1 DFQATT and CDR2 SNEGSKA (reference sequence). CDR3: CSATRMRQGLSYNEQFF. The CDR3 DNA is TGCAGTGCTACTAGAATGAGACAGGGCCTTTCCTACAATGAGCAGTTCTTC.

This clonotype has at least ten counts. This sequence joins TRBV24-1 and TRBJ2-2; 9 bases agree with TRBD1. CDR1 is KGHDR and CDR2 is SFDVKD in the germline V gene. The CDR3 contains 14 residues. V shed 10 bases, J shed 5 bases, and the junction held 7 bases outside the gene matches. In DNA, the CDR3 is TGTGCCACAGGGACAGGGTCGAGAACCGGGGAGCTGTTTTTT. Protein product: CATGTGSRTGELFF.

This clonotype was counted a few times. The chain employs TRBV6-5 and TRBJ2-6, with a tentative D call TRBD1 (5 bases). Trimming removed 5 bases at V and 1 base at J, with 9 bases between. CDR3 size: 15 residues. Germline lookup yields CDR1 MNHEY and CDR2 SVGAGI. Here the CDR3 DNA reads TGTGCCAGCAGTATACAGGATTCTGGGGCCAACGTCCTGACTTTC. Amino acid sequence: CASSIQDSGANVLTF.

The chain employs TRBV7-2 and TRBJ2-1; perhaps TRBD2 as D (6 bases). This CDR3 spans 14 amino acids. The germline CDR1 and CDR2 sequences are SGHTA and FQGNSA. The V end was cut by 3 bases, the J end by 3 bases, with 9 bases between. CDR3 sequence (DNA): TGTGCCAGCAGCTTCGGGCGGGACTACAATGAGCAGTTCTTC. It translates to CASSFGRDYNEQFF.

The sample holds one count of this clonotype. The chain combines TRBV4-2 with TRBJ1-4; D is ambiguous. V was pared by 0 bases and J by 8 bases, with 7 bases between. The V gene's germline CDR1 is LGHNA and CDR2 YNFKEQ. This CDR3 is built from 13 residues. CDR3 DNA sequence: TGTGCCAGCAGCCAAGAAGACCGGGAAAAACTGTTTTTT. Translation: CASSQEDREKLFF.

There are a few counts of this clonotype. V is TRBV6-2 or TRBV6-3 and J is TRBJ2-5; 8 bases are shared with TRBD1. Per the germline V gene, CDR1 is MNHEY and CDR2 is SVGEGT. Trimming at V came to 2 bases and at J to 4 bases, leaving 12 bases not matched to a gene. CDR3 size: 17 residues. The CDR3 sequence: CASSYLPRGRIAETQYF. In nucleotides, the CDR3 is TGTGCCAGCAGTTACCTTCCCAGGGGGCGAATTGCAGAGACCCAGTACTTC.

CDR3 region: CASSPLALDHYNEQFF. The DNA for the CDR3 is TGTGCCAGCAGCCCACTAGCGCTTGATCACTACAATGAGCAGTTCTTC. This chain uses TRBV3-1 with TRBJ2-1; 7 positions agree with TRBD2. The CDR3 loop spans 16 amino acids. V lost 4 bases, J lost 3 bases, and 9 bases stayed unmatched. Looked up from germline, CDR1 is LGHDT and CDR2 is YNNKEL (reference sequence).

The rearrangement links TRBV7-9 to TRBJ1-6; D call uncertain. This CDR3 comprises 14 residues. Germline V CDR1 and CDR2: SEHNR, FQNEAQ (reference sequence). The V gene lost 7 bases and the J gene lost 6 bases, with 13 bases spanning the gap. The CDR3 coding sequence is TGTGCCAGCACCGACGGATCAAGTAATTCACCCCTCCACTTT. The encoded protein is CASTDGSSNSPLHF. The whole variable domain, filled in from reference TRBV7-9 and TRBJ1-6, reads DTGVSQNPRHKITKRGQNVTFRCDPISEHNRLYWYRQTLGQGPEFLTYFQNEAQLEKSRLLSDRFSAERPKGSFSTLEIQRTEQGDSAMYLCASTDGSSNSPLHFGNGTRLTVT.

This chain connects TRBV6-2 or TRBV6-3 to TRBJ2-7, with D possibly TRBD1 on 5 matching bases. CDR1 and CDR2 from the germline V gene are MNHEY and SVGEGT. The CDR3 is 13 residues long. V was pared by 6 bases and J by 0 bases, with 9 bases between. This CDR3 reads CASSRVPSYEQYF. For the CDR3, the DNA is TGTGCCAGCAGCAGGGTTCCCTCCTACGAGCAGTACTTC.

This clonotype was observed a handful of times. The chain links TRBV10-3 to TRBJ2-1; 8 nucleotides align to TRBD1. Trimming took 3 bases from V and 5 from J; bases not matched to a gene: 6. The germline V gene encodes CDR1 ENHRY and CDR2 SYGVKD. The CDR3 sequence is 15 residues long. As DNA, the CDR3 is TGTGCCATCAGTGACCATGGGACAGGCGACAATGAGCAGTTCTTC. Its translation: CAISDHGTGDNEQFF.

This clonotype was picked up a small number of times. This chain connects TRBV27 to TRBJ2-5; D is unresolved. The ends were cut back, 5 bases at V and 5 bases at J, with 12 bases in the middle. The CDR3 covers 13 residues. CDR1 and CDR2 from the germline V gene are MNHEY and SMNVEV (reference sequence). This CDR3 is CASSPLHPETQYF. CDR3 DNA: TGTGCCAGCAGTCCCCTCCATCCGGAGACCCAGTACTTC.

This clonotype has a handful of counts. The chain has TRBV9 and TRBJ2-2; 8 nucleotides match TRBD1. V shed 3 bases and J 4 bases; nucleotides not matched to a gene: 2. Germline V lookup: CDR1 SGDLS, CDR2 YYNGEE. The CDR3 is 14 amino acids. The CDR3 DNA follows: TGTGCCAGCAGCGGGGGACAGGTCACCGGGGAGCTGTTTTTT. This codes for CASSGGQVTGELFF.